This TCR beta chain was captured by sequencing in a study of T-cell memory formation after mild COVID-19. This clonotype was counted many times. Its antigen is unknown. Study-wide findings and caveats: Day 37-peaking second-wave clones had unconfirmed SARS-CoV-2 specificity. The finding that pre-infection memory included some responding clones suggested that cross-reactive memory joined.

TCRdb re-derived calls from the 5' RACE reads in MiXCR, one entry per CDR3 protein. The profile covers approximately 300,000 distinct CDR3 sequences, with roughly 15% appearing a single time and about 22% taken by the ten largest. Trimming took off 4 bases at V and 7 bases at J, with 17 bases between the two ends. CDR1 is SGHRS, CDR2 YFSETQ, per germline. This CDR3 is built from 14 residues. The clonotype was recovered from a man younger than 35 who had mild COVID-19 (a few samples of this study predate the infection). Cell type and time point are not known. The sequenced sample was PBMCs or a T cell subset sorted from them (not recorded which). This sequence joins TRBV5-1 and TRBJ1-2, with D perhaps matching TRBD1 (5 bases). The CDR3 loop reads CASSPGQGGLGYTF. The DNA of the CDR3 is TGCGCCAGCAGCCCAGGGCAGGGTGGTCTTGGCTACACCTTC.